This TCR beta chain was identified in a study of T-cell reconstitution after alpha-beta-depleted transplantation in children. The CDR3 has 16 residues. V was shortened by 2 bases and J by 3 bases, with 15 bases between the two germline ends. Points from the study as a whole: Recipient T cells and thymic progenitors that survived gave rise to the high TCRbeta diversity observed at day 60 in some patients. Where alpha-beta T cells came from about two months after transplant was reportedly several hundred expanded graft clones. It was newly produced T cells that mostly accounted for T-cell counts and diversity one year after transplant.

The TCRbeta library incorporated unique molecular identifiers. Via MiXCR, TCRdb re-called the PCR reads, giving one row per CDR3 protein. The sample consists of about 440,000 distinct CDR3 sequences, roughly 44% of them appearing once. A word on this clonotype: Antigen: not known.

The chain couples TRBV12-3 or TRBV12-4 to TRBJ2-3, with unresolved D. The sequenced sample was PBMCs, obtained before TCRalphabeta/CD19-depleted stem cell transplant. This sequence was found in a girl aged 2 to 9 with aplastic anemia, due to receive a stem cell transplant. CDR3 loop: CASSLSYASATDTQYF. The CDR3 DNA reads TGTGCCAGCAGTTTATCTTACGCGAGCGCGACAGATACGCAGTATTTT.